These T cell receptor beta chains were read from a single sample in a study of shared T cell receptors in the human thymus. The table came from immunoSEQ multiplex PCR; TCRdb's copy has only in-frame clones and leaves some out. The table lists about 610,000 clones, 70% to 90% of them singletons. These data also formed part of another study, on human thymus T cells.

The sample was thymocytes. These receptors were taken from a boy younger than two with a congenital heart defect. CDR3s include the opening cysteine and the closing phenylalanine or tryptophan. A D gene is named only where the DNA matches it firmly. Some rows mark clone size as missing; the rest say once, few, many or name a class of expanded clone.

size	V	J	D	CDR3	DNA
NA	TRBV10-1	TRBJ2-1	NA	CASSQGSEQFF	TGCGCCAGCAGCCAGGGGAGTGAGCAGTTCTTC
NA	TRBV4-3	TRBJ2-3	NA	CASSHGGASSDTQYF	TGCGCCAGCAGCCATGGGGGGGCTAGCTCTGATACGCAGTATTTT
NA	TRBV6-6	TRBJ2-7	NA	CASSQGGSPKQYF	TGTGCCAGCAGCCAGGGGGGCTCTCCCAAGCAGTACTTC
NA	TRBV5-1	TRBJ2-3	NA	CASSSRIKGAYMRTDTQYF	TGCGCCAGCAGCTCCCGTATAAAAGGGGCTTATATGCGCACAGATACGCAGTATTTT
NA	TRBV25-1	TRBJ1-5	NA	CASSDYNQPQHF	TGTGCCAGCAGTGATTATAATCAGCCCCAGCATTTT
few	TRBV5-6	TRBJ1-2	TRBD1	CASSTRDRDIYGYTF	TGTGCCAGCAGCACTCGGGACAGGGATATCTATGGCTACACCTTC
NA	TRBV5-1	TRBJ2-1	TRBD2	CASCPLRGGPWNEQFF	TGCGCCAGCTGCCCTTTGCGGGGAGGGCCGTGGAATGAGCAGTTCTTC
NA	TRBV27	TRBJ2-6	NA	CASSTSRSSTSGANVLTF	TGTGCCAGCAGTACCTCGAGGTCGTCTACCTCTGGGGCCAACGTCCTGACTTTC
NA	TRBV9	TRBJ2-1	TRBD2	CASSVGLAGGPRGEQFF	TGTGCCAGCAGCGTAGGGCTAGCGGGAGGGCCCCGGGGTGAGCAGTTCTTC
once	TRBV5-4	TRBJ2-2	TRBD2	CATTPGTSGIGGELFF	TGTGCCACGACCCCCGGGACTAGCGGGATAGGCGGGGAGCTGTTTTTT
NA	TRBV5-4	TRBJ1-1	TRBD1	CASRHHRGKAFF	TGTGCCAGCAGGCATCACAGGGGGAAAGCTTTCTTT